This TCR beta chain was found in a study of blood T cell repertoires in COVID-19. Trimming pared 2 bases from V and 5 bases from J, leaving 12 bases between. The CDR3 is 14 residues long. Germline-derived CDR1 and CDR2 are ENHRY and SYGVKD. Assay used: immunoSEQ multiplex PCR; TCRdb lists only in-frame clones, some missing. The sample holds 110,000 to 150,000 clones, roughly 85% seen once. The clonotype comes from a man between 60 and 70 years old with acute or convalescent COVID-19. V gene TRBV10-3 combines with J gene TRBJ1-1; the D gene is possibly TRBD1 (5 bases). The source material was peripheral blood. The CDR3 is CAISERGRETEAFF. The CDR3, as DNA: TGTGCCATCAGTGAGAGGGGTCGAGAGACTGAAGCTTTCTTT.